These 13 T cell receptor beta chains share one sample of origin, sequenced in a study of blood T cell repertoires in COVID-19. Assay used: immunoSEQ multiplex PCR; TCRdb lists only in-frame clones, some missing. This table holds under 350,000 clones, around nine tenths found once. Sequences were obtained from peripheral blood. The receptor set was obtained from a man aged 40-49 years with acute or convalescent COVID-19.

The chain combines TRBV29-1 with TRBJ2-7; possible D gene TRBD1, 6 bases. Looked up from germline, CDR1 is SQVTM and CDR2 is ANQGSEA. V shed 6 bases and J shed 6 bases, with 12 bases lying between them. The CDR3 runs to 11 residues. CDR3 in amino acids: CSVGTTGEQYF. The CDR3, as DNA: TGCAGCGTCGGGACAACCGGCGAGCAGTACTTC.

V usage is TRBV5-1 and J usage is TRBJ2-7, with 10 positions matching TRBD1. This CDR3 is 15 amino acids long. Germline loops: CDR1 SGHRS, CDR2 YFSETQ. The V gene end was trimmed by 2 bases and the J gene end by 4 bases; junction bases not matched to a gene: 6. CDR3 nucleotide sequence: TGCGCCAGCAGCTTCACCGGGACAGGGGTATACGAGCAGTACTTC. Protein: CASSFTGTGVYEQYF.

The chain joins TRBV7-2 to TRBJ1-5, with D tentatively TRBD1 (5 bases). The germline V gene encodes CDR1 SGHTA and CDR2 FQGNSA. Trimming took 1 base from V and 5 from J, leaving 9 bases between them. The CDR3 totals 14 residues. CDR3 in amino acids: CASSLVWGDQPQHF. The DNA for the CDR3 is TGTGCCAGCAGCTTAGTGTGGGGGGATCAGCCCCAGCATTTT.

The chain joins TRBV19 to TRBJ2-2; D remains ambiguous. CDR1 is LNHDA and CDR2 is SQIVND in the germline V gene (reference sequence). This CDR3 comprises 13 residues. V was trimmed by 5 bases and J by 10 bases, leaving 14 bases between them. The CDR3 is CASSPSPRSELFF. The CDR3 nucleotides are TGTGCCAGTAGTCCGTCCCCCCGGTCGGAGCTGTTTTTT. Combining the CDR3 with reference TRBV19 and TRBJ2-2 gives the whole variable domain DGGITQSPKYLFRKEGQNVTLSCEQNLNHDAMYWYRQDPGQGLRLIYYSQIVNDFQKGDIAEGYSVSREKKESFPLTVTSAQKNPTAFYLCASSPSPRSELFFGEGSRLTVL.

The chain uses TRBV5-1 and TRBJ1-5, with 7 bases identical to TRBD1. The ends lost 4 bases at V and 2 bases at J; junction bases unmatched: 9. Germline lookup yields CDR1 SGHRS and CDR2 YFSETQ. The CDR3 covers 16 residues. The CDR3, as DNA: TGCGCCAGCAGCCCTGGAGGGGGCTGGGGCAATCAGCCCCAGCATTTT. It encodes CASSPGGGWGNQPQHF.

This clone appeared a single time. The chain employs TRBV5-1 and TRBJ2-7; tentatively, D is TRBD2 (6 bases). Trimming cost V 4 bases and J 4 bases, with 21 bases left between them. Germline values: CDR1 SGHRS, CDR2 YFSETQ. CDR3 length equals 16 residues. CDR3 sequence (DNA): TGCGCCAGCAGCCCGACCCTGGGACTGATGGGGTACGAGCAGTACTTC. This sequence encodes CASSPTLGLMGYEQYF.

This clone was detected only once. The J gene is TRBJ1-1, the V gene TRBV29-1, with unresolved D. The V gene's germline CDR1 is SQVTM and CDR2 ANQGSEA. Trimming pared 3 bases from V and 4 bases from J, leaving 18 bases between. The CDR3 runs to 15 residues. The CDR3 region is CSVESLRARGTEAFF. The DNA of the CDR3 is TGCAGCGTTGAGAGCTTGCGGGCGCGTGGCACTGAAGCTTTCTTT.

The chain carries TRBV29-1 and TRBJ1-1, with TRBD1 as a possible D gene (5 bases). CDR3 length: 12 residues. Germline V gene lookup returns CDR1 SQVTM and CDR2 ANQGSEA. Trimming cost V 6 bases and J 3 bases, with 11 bases left between them. The CDR3: CSVTRADTEAFF. CDR3 coding DNA: TGCAGCGTGACCAGGGCGGACACTGAAGCTTTCTTT. The whole variable domain, filled in from reference TRBV29-1 and TRBJ1-1, reads SAVISQKPSRDICQRGTSLTIQCQVDSQVTMMFWYRQQPGQSLTLIATANQGSEATYESGFVIDKFPISRPNLTFSTLTVSNMSPEDSSIYLCSVTRADTEAFFGQGTRLTVV.

This chain links TRBV15 with TRBJ1-6; 10 positions agree with TRBD1. Germline V gene lookup returns CDR1 LNHNV and CDR2 YYDKDF (reference sequence). The CDR3 extends over 16 amino acids. J was trimmed by 8 bases and V by 1 base; bases with no gene match: 5. The CDR3 spells CATSRGQGARYSPLHF. DNA of the CDR3: TGTGCCACCAGCAGAGGACAGGGGGCTAGGTATTCACCCCTCCACTTT. The full variable domain, completed using reference TRBV15 and TRBJ1-6, is DAMVIQNPRYQVTQFGKPVTLSCSQTLNHNVMYWYQQKSSQAPKLLFHYYDKDFNNEADTPDNFQSRRPNTSFCFLDIRSPGLGDTAMYLCATSRGQGARYSPLHFGNGTRLTVT.

This clone occurred once. This same CDR3 is encoded by further DNA sequences in the sample. J is TRBJ1-1 and V is TRBV7-3; TRBD1 aligns across 7 bases. CDR1 is SGHTA, CDR2 FQGTGA, per germline. The CDR3 totals 13 residues. The junction had 5 bases not matched to a gene; V was cut back by 9 bases and J by 1 base. The CDR3 here is CASSGQPNTEAFF. CDR3 DNA: TGTGCCAGTTCGGGACAGCCGAACACTGAAGCTTTCTTT.

The V gene is TRBV5-6, the J gene TRBJ2-7, with TRBD1 matching 9 bases. The V segment lost 3 bases and the J segment 2 bases; nucleotides outside the gene matches: 3. The germline V gene encodes CDR1 SGHDT and CDR2 YYEEEE. The length of the CDR3 is 14 residues. CDR3 nucleotides: TGTGCCAGCAGCTGGGGGACAGGGACCTACGAGCAGTACTTC. This sequence encodes CASSWGTGTYEQYF. The full variable domain, its missing parts supplied by reference TRBV5-6 and TRBJ2-7, is DAGVTQSPTHLIKTRGQQVTLRCSPKSGHDTVSWYQQALGQGPQFIFQYYEEEERQRGNFPDRFSGHQFPNYSSELNVNALLLGDSALYLCASSWGTGTYEQYFGPGTRLTVT.

The chain carries TRBV5-1 and TRBJ1-5; 8 bases line up with TRBD1. CDR1 is SGHRS, CDR2 YFSETQ, per germline. J lost 5 bases, V lost 5 bases, and 9 bases had no gene match. This CDR3 comprises 15 residues. CDR3 in amino acids: CASSLTGVTDQPQHF. The DNA for the CDR3 is TGCGCCAGCAGTTTGACAGGGGTAACGGATCAGCCCCAGCATTTT.

The chain uses TRBV5-1 and TRBJ2-7; 7 bases agree with TRBD1. This CDR3 contains 14 residues. V dropped 0 bases and J dropped 3; count of bases not matched to a gene: 3. Germline values: CDR1 SGHRS, CDR2 YFSETQ. As DNA, the CDR3 is TGCGCCAGCAGCTTGGGGTCAGGGGGCTACGAGCAGTACTTC. Translated, it gives CASSLGSGGYEQYF.